This T cell receptor beta chain was recorded in a study of T cell changes during pregnancy in multiple sclerosis. Trimming stripped 4 bases from V and 5 bases from J, with 19 bases between. The length of the CDR3 is 15 residues. Germline V lookup: CDR1 SGHNT, CDR2 YYREEE (reference sequence). A single count supports this clone. Method: immunoSEQ multiplex PCR; TCRdb's copy keeps in-frame clones and lacks some. The sample shows roughly 90,000 clones, roughly 93% of them seen only once. The sequences come from peripheral blood, collected in the third trimester of pregnancy. The gene calls are TRBV5-4 and TRBJ2-7; TRBD2 might be the D (6 bases). This sequence originates from a female donor with multiple sclerosis, enrolled in a pregnancy study. CDR3 region: CASSPSAFGGNEQYF. CDR3 coding DNA: TGTGCCAGCAGCCCCTCTGCGTTTGGCGGGAACGAGCAGTACTTC. The variable domain in full, completed from reference TRBV5-4 and TRBJ2-7, reads ETGVTQSPTHLIKTRGQQVTLRCSSQSGHNTVSWYQQALGQGPQFIFQYYREEENGRGNFPPRFSGLQFPNYSSELNVNALELDDSALYLCASSPSAFGGNEQYFGPGTRLTVT.